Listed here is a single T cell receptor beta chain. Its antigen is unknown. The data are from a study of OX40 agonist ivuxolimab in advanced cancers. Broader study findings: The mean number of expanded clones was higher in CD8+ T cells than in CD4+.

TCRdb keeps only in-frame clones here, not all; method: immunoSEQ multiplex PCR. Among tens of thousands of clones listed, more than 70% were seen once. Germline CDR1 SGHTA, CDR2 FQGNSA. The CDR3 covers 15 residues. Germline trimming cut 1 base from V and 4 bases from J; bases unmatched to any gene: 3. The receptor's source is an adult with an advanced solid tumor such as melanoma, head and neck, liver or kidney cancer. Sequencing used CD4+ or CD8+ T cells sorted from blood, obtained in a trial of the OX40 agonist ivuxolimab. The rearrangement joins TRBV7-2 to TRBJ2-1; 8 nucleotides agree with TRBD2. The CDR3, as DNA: TGTGCCAGCAGCTTAGGCGGGGGGCGATACAATGAGCAGTTCTTC. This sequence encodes CASSLGGGRYNEQFF.